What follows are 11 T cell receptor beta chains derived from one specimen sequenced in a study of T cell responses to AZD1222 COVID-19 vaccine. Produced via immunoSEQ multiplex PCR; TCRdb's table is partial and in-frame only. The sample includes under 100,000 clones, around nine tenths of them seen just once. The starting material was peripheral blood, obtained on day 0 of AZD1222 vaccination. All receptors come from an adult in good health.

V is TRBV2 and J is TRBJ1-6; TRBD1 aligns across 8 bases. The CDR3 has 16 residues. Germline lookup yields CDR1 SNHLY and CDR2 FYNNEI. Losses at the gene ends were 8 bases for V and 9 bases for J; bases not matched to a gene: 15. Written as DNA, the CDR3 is TGTGCCAGCGTGTCCCCTTTTGGACAGGGTATTTCACCCCTCCACTTT. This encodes CASVSPFGQGISPLHF.

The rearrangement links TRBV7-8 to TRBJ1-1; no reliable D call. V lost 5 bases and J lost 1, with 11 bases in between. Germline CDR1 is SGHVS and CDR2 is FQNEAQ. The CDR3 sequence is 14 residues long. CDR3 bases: TGTGCCAGCAGCCGCCAGACGGGGAACACTGAAGCTTTCTTT. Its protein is CASSRQTGNTEAFF.

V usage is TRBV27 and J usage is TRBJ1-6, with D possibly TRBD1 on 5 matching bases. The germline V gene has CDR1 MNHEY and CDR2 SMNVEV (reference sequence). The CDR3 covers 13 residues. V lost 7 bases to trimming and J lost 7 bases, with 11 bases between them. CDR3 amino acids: CASTRWGNSPLHF. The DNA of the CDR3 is TGTGCCAGCACCCGCTGGGGGAATTCACCCCTCCACTTT.

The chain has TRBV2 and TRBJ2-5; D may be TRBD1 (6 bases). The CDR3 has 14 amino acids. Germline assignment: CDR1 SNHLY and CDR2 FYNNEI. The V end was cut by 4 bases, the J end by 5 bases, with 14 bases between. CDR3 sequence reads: CASSAYRVKETQYF. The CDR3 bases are TGTGCCAGCAGTGCTTACAGGGTTAAGGAGACCCAGTACTTC.

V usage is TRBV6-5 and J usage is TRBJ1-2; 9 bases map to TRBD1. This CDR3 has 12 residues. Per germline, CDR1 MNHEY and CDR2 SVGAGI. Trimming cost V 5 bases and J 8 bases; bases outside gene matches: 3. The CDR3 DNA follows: TGTGCCAGCAGTCCCGGGACAGGGGGCTACACCTTC. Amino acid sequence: CASSPGTGGYTF.

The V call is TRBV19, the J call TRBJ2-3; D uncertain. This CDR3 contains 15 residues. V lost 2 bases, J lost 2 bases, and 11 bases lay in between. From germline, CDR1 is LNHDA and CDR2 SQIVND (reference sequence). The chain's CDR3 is CASSIYGGSTDTQYF. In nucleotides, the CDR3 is TGTGCCAGTAGTATATATGGCGGATCCACAGATACGCAGTATTTT.

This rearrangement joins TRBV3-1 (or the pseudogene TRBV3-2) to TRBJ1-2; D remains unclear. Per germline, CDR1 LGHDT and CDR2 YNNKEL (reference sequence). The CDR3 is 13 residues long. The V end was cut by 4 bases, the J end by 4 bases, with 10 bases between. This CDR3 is CASSLGRGYGYTF. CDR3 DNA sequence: TGTGCCAGCAGCCTCGGACGGGGCTATGGCTACACCTTC.

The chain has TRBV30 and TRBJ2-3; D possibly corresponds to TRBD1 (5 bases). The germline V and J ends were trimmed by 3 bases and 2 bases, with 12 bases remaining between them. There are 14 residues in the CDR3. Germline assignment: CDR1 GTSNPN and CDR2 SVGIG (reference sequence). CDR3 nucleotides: TGTGCCTGGAGGAGACGCGGACACACAGATACGCAGTATTTT. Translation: CAWRRRGHTDTQYF.

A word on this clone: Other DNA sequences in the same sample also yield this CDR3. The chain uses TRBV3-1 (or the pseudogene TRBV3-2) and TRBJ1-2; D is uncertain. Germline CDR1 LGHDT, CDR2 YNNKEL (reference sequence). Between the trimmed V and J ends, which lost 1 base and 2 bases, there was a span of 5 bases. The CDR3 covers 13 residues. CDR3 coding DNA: TGTGCCAGCAGCCAAGGGTCGAACTATGGCTACACCTTC. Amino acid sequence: CASSQGSNYGYTF.

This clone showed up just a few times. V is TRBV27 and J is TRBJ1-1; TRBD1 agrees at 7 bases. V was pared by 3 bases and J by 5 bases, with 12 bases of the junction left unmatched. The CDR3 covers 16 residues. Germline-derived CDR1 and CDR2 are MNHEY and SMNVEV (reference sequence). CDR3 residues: CASSFTGARRVTEAFF. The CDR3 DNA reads TGTGCCAGCAGTTTCACAGGGGCGCGTCGGGTAACTGAAGCTTTCTTT.

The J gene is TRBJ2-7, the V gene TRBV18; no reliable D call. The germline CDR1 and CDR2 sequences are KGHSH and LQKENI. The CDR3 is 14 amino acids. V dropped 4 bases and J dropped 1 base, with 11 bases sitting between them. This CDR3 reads CASSLTAPSYEQYF. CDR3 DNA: TGTGCCAGCTCACTTACGGCCCCATCCTACGAGCAGTACTTC.